The 15 T cell receptor beta chains presented below share a single source sample, sequenced in a study of regulatory T cells in long-lasting Graves disease. Described time point: persistent/refractory GD, antithyroid drugs over 5 years with positive TRAb. Extracted PBMC RNA gave rise to the TCR library. Both iRepertoire HTBI primers and Arm-PCR of CDR3 regions were used to build the TCR beta libraries. TCRdb reprocessed the multiplex PCR reads via MiXCR and lists one record per CDR3 protein. The sample lists roughly 490,000 distinct CDR3 sequences, 22% occurring once. Sample: peripheral blood mononuclear cells (PBMCs), taken when the disease was refractory, from a patient treated with antithyroid drugs. These receptors were obtained from a female donor with Graves disease.

This clonotype has at least ten counts. The chain uses TRBV10-3 and TRBJ2-6, with D hard to call. The V end lost 4 bases, the J end lost 1 base, and 11 bases lay between the germline ends. There are 16 residues in the CDR3. Looked up from germline, CDR1 is ENHRY and CDR2 is SYGVKD. The CDR3 reads CAISGGLRSGANVLTF. CDR3 in DNA: TGTGCCATCAGTGGCGGCCTTCGGTCTGGGGCCAACGTCCTGACTTTC.

The table lists this clonotype with a few counts. The final CDR3 position lacks the conserved phenylalanine or tryptophan, pointing to a likely read error. The DNA is omitted, as the CDR3 cannot be located on it reliably, and the CDR3 follows TCRdb's listing. The chain employs TRBV30 and TRBJ1-2. Per germline, CDR1 GTSNPN and CDR2 SVGIG (reference sequence). The CDR3 is 12 amino acids long, termini counted. The CDR3: CASFSEGYRLLR.

This rearrangement joins TRBV11-3 to TRBJ1-2; possible D gene TRBD1, 5 bases. V lost 5 bases and J lost 5, with 15 bases in between. The CDR3 sequence is 14 residues long. Looked up from germline, CDR1 is SGHNT and CDR2 is YENEEA. The CDR3 sequence: CASSRGSGLYGYTF. Here the CDR3 DNA reads TGTGCCAGCAGCAGGGGCTCGGGTCTTTATGGCTACACCTTC.

This clonotype showed up just a few times. This chain connects TRBV19 to TRBJ1-2; 9 bases align to TRBD1. CDR3 length equals 14 residues. Per the germline V gene, CDR1 is LNHDA and CDR2 is SQIVND (reference sequence). V lost 6 bases to trimming and J lost 5 bases; unmatched junction nucleotides: 7. The CDR3 sequence: CASSWTGDFYGYTF. CDR3 nucleotide sequence: TGTGCCAGTAGCTGGACAGGGGACTTTTATGGCTACACCTTC. The full variable domain, rest sourced from reference TRBV19 and TRBJ1-2, is DGGITQSPKYLFRKEGQNVTLSCEQNLNHDAMYWYRQDPGQGLRLIYYSQIVNDFQKGDIAEGYSVSREKKESFPLTVTSAQKNPTAFYLCASSWTGDFYGYTFGSGTRLTVV.

This clonotype has a handful of counts. The chain links TRBV5-1 to TRBJ1-2; D uncertain. Trimming stripped 0 bases from V and 4 bases from J, with 10 bases between. Per germline, CDR1 SGHRS and CDR2 YFSETQ. The CDR3 loop spans 14 amino acids. This CDR3 reads CASSLDQEFYGYTF. As DNA, the CDR3 is TGCGCCAGCAGCTTGGACCAGGAGTTCTATGGCTACACCTTC.

This clonotype was detected many times. The gene calls are TRBV28 and TRBJ1-2; no firm D call. CDR3 length equals 13 residues. V gave up 3 bases and J gave up 3 bases, with 8 bases separating them. Germline values: CDR1 MDHEN, CDR2 SYDVKM. The CDR3 spells CASSLGSYYGYTF. CDR3 DNA: TGTGCCAGCAGTTTGGGGTCGTACTATGGCTACACCTTC.

This rearrangement joins TRBV2 to TRBJ2-1, with D unresolved. Trimming removed 3 bases from V and 5 bases from J, with 11 bases in between. The CDR3 contains 14 residues. The germline gives CDR1 SNHLY, CDR2 FYNNEI. The CDR3 sequence: CASSDRPLHNEQFF. CDR3 DNA sequence: TGTGCCAGCAGTGATAGGCCCCTCCACAATGAGCAGTTCTTC. The full variable domain, completed using reference TRBV2 and TRBJ2-1, is EPEVTQTPSHQVTQMGQEVILRCVPISNHLYFYWYRQILGQKVEFLVSFYNNEISEKSEIFDDQFSVERPDGSNFTLKIRSTKLEDSAMYFCASSDRPLHNEQFFGPGTRLTVL.

A few counts support this clonotype. V usage is TRBV6-1 and J usage is TRBJ1-2; 7 bases agree with TRBD1. The CDR3 runs to 12 residues. V shed 6 bases, J shed 8 bases, and the junction held 6 bases outside the gene matches. Germline V CDR1 and CDR2: MNHNS, SASEGT. DNA for the CDR3: TGTGCCAGCAGCGACAGGGTTATGGGCTACACCTTC. It encodes CASSDRVMGYTF.

In its sample, this clonotype was seen many times. The chain uses TRBV7-2 and TRBJ1-2; 10 bases fit TRBD1. The V gene's germline CDR1 is SGHTA and CDR2 FQGNSA. The trim removed 0 bases at V and 4 bases at J, leaving 5 bases unmatched. This CDR3 has 16 residues. DNA of the CDR3: TGTGCCAGCAGCTTAGCGATCGGACAGGGGGGCTATGGCTACACCTTC. It yields the protein CASSLAIGQGGYGYTF.

A note on this clonotype: A much larger clone is a single base away; this may be a read error. This chain links TRBV6-1 with TRBJ2-7, with D perhaps TRBD2 (5 bases). The CDR3 consists of 15 residues. Per the germline V gene, CDR1 is MNHNS and CDR2 is SASEGT. In DNA form, the CDR3 reads TGTGCCAGCCAATACGAGAGGGAAAGCTCCTGCGAGCAGTACTTC. Its translation is CASQYERESSCEQYF.

This chain connects TRBV7-9 to TRBJ1-6, with 7 bases fitting TRBD1. Trimming removed 4 bases from V and 10 bases from J; junction bases left unmatched: 10. The germline gives CDR1 SEHNR, CDR2 FQNEAQ (reference sequence). This CDR3 region has 15 residues. The CDR3 nucleotides are TGTGCCAGCAGCTCCAACAGGGGACGTGAATCACCCCTCCACTTT. The encoded protein is CASSSNRGRESPLHF.

This clonotype was seen more than once but under ten times. This chain joins TRBV9 and TRBJ1-1; possibly TRBD1 for D (5 bases). V dropped 7 bases and J dropped 1 base, with 11 bases sitting between them. Germline V gene lookup returns CDR1 SGDLS and CDR2 YYNGEE. The CDR3 consists of 13 residues. The CDR3 DNA is TGTGCCAGCGAGGGGATTTCGAACACTGAAGCTTTCTTT. Protein: CASEGISNTEAFF.

This clonotype showed up just a few times. V is TRBV20-1 and J is TRBJ1-6; the D gene is possibly TRBD1 (5 bases). Germline CDR1 is DFQATT and CDR2 is SNEGSKA (reference sequence). The CDR3 has 17 residues. V was pared by 5 bases and J by 0 bases, with 17 bases between. The CDR3 reads CSAYSPGKSSYNSPLHF. CDR3 DNA sequence: TGCAGTGCTTACTCTCCAGGGAAGAGCTCCTATAATTCACCCCTCCACTTT.

This clonotype was recorded at least ten times. The chain uses TRBV7-2 and TRBJ1-4; D possibly corresponds to TRBD1 (6 bases). This CDR3 contains 15 residues. CDR1 is SGHTA and CDR2 is FQGNSA in the germline V gene. V gave up 5 bases and J gave up 2 bases, with 12 bases separating them. The CDR3 reads CASSHGQSTNEKLFF. The CDR3 DNA reads TGTGCCAGCAGCCACGGACAGAGCACTAATGAAAAACTGTTTTTT.

The chain uses TRBV5-8 and TRBJ1-2; D not certain. CDR1 and CDR2 (germline): SGHTS, YDEGEE. Trimming removed 3 bases at V and 8 bases at J, with 2 bases between. The CDR3 extends over 9 amino acids. CDR3 sequence reads: CASSSGYTF. DNA for the CDR3: TGTGCCAGCAGCTCCGGCTACACCTTC. Using reference TRBV5-8 and TRBJ1-2 for the parts outside the CDR3, the full variable domain is EAGVTQSPTHLIKTRGQQATLRCSPISGHTSVYWYQQALGLGLQFLLWYDEGEERNRGNFPPRFSGRQFPNYSSELNVNALELEDSALYLCASSSGYTFGSGTRLTVV.